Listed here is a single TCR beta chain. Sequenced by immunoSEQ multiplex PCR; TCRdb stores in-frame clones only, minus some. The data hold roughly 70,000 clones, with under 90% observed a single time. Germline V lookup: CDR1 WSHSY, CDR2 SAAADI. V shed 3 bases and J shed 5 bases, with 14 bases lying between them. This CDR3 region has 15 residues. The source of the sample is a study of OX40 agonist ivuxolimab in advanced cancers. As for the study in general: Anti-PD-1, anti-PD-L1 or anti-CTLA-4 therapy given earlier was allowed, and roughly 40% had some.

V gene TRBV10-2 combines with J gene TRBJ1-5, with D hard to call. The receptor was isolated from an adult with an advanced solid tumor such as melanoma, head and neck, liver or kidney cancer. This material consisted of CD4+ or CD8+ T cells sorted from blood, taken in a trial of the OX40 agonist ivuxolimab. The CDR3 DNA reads TGCGCCAGCAGTGAAGCTGTGGGTTCCGATCAGCCCCAGCATTTT. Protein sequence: CASSEAVGSDQPQHF.